This TCR beta chain was sequenced during a study of blood T cell repertoires in COVID-19. Across the study: Sample material is recorded as cDNA or gDNA derived from T cells, B-cell-depleted T cells, or PBMCs.

The germline gives CDR1 DFQATT, CDR2 SNEGSKA (reference sequence). Trimming pared 5 bases from V and 8 bases from J, leaving 12 bases between. This CDR3 comprises 11 residues. Some clones are missing from TCRdb's copy, which holds only in-frame ones; the method was immunoSEQ multiplex PCR. The sample holds about 180,000 clones, roughly 83% seen once. Participants were aged about 18 to 100 years from about two dozen US areas. Cohort allocation depended upon clinical history that participants reported. This receptor was taken from a woman in her 30s who had recovered from COVID-19. This chain joins TRBV20-1 and TRBJ1-2; D gene unclear. The specimen was PBMCs or T cells enriched from blood (not recorded which). This CDR3 reads CSAPTREGYTF. CDR3 bases: TGCAGTGCTCCAACTCGCGAGGGCTACACCTTC.